Each of the 22 T cell receptor beta chains below was sequenced from the same sample in a study of radiation and T cells in renal cell carcinoma. Repertoires were generated with immunoSEQ multiplex PCR, while TCRdb's copy carries only in-frame clones and drops some. The table shows 150,000 or so clones, with less than 85% occurring only once. The time point: baseline pretreatment blood. Treatment denoted: 15 Gy SBRT to primary tumor, nephrectomy 4 weeks later. The sample here was blood, taken from a patient whose treatment included radiotherapy and nephrectomy. These TCRs come from a woman aged 50 to 60 with renal cell carcinoma.

This clone appeared a single time. The V call is TRBV25-1, the J call TRBJ1-1; 10 nucleotides line up with TRBD1. Looked up from germline, CDR1 is MGHDK and CDR2 is SYGVNS. This CDR3 is built from 14 residues. V dropped 4 bases and J dropped 6; count of bases not matched to a gene: 5. CDR3 in DNA: TGTGCCAGCAGTGGACAGGGGGCAGGGTCTGAAGCTTTCTTT. Amino acids: CASSGQGAGSEAFF.

The chain combines TRBV7-2 with TRBJ1-1, with D possibly being TRBD1 (6 bases). Trimming removed 3 bases from V and 4 bases from J, with 9 bases in between. The germline V gene encodes CDR1 SGHTA and CDR2 FQGNSA. This CDR3 spans 13 amino acids. In nucleotides, the CDR3 is TGTGCCAGCAGCTTTCAGGGGAGCACTGAAGCTTTCTTT. It encodes CASSFQGSTEAFF.

This chain joins TRBV7-2 and TRBJ2-5; 8 bases agree with TRBD2. Germline CDR1 SGHTA, CDR2 FQGNSA. The V segment lost 5 bases and the J segment 5 bases; nucleotides outside the gene matches: 10. The CDR3 is 15 amino acids. CDR3 DNA sequence: TGTGCCAGCAGCCGAAACACGGGACTAGTGGAGACCCAGTACTTC. Residues: CASSRNTGLVETQYF.

This sequence joins TRBV5-1 and TRBJ2-7, with 9 bases fitting TRBD1. Germline lookup yields CDR1 SGHRS and CDR2 YFSETQ. The CDR3 contains 14 residues. With 4 bases clipped from V and 3 bases from J, the junction kept 5 bases outside the gene matches. This CDR3 reads CASSVSTGGYEQYF. The CDR3 DNA is TGCGCCAGCAGCGTATCGACAGGGGGCTACGAGCAGTACTTC.

CDR3: CASSEWDSAEQYF. CDR3 coding DNA: TGTGCCAGCAGTGAGTGGGACAGCGCGGAGCAGTACTTC. The chain joins TRBV25-1 to TRBJ2-7; 7 nucleotides line up with TRBD1. Germline CDR1 reads MGHDK; CDR2 reads SYGVNS. CDR3 length: 13 amino acids. Trimming removed 3 bases from V and 7 bases from J; junction bases left unmatched: 6.

The chain recombines TRBV5-1 with TRBJ1-4; possible D gene TRBD1, 5 bases. The germline V gene has CDR1 SGHRS and CDR2 YFSETQ. Trimming took 2 bases from V and 5 from J, leaving 13 bases between them. The CDR3 sequence is 15 residues long. The DNA of the CDR3 is TGCGCCAGCAGCTTTGGGGCAGGACAAAATGAAAAACTGTTTTTT. This sequence encodes CASSFGAGQNEKLFF.

This chain links TRBV21-1 with TRBJ1-1; whether TRBD1, the table's D call, matches the DNA was not checked. TRBV21-1 is a recognized pseudogene. The CDR3 is 14 residues long. The CDR3 coding sequence is TGTGCCAGCAGCCTCGACAGGGTAAACACTGAAGCTTTCTTT. It specifies CASSLDRVNTEAFF.

The rearrangement uses TRBV6-5 and TRBJ1-1; perhaps TRBD1 as D (6 bases). Trimming shortened V by 5 bases and J by 6 bases, and 16 bases separated the two germline ends. Germline-derived CDR1 and CDR2 are MNHEY and SVGAGI. This CDR3 region has 14 residues. CDR3 in DNA: TGTGCCAGCAGTCCCGGACAGTCGTTCGCTGAAGCTTTCTTT. This translates into CASSPGQSFAEAFF.

The rearrangement links TRBV9 to TRBJ2-3; no clear D. The V end was cut by 0 bases, the J end by 0 bases, with 8 bases between. The germline gives CDR1 SGDLS, CDR2 YYNGEE. The CDR3 has 15 amino acids. The CDR3 loop is CASSVGTSSTDTQYF. The CDR3, as DNA: TGTGCCAGCAGCGTAGGGACGTCTAGCACAGATACGCAGTATTTT.

The V call is TRBV28, the J call TRBJ1-5, with TRBD1 as a possible D gene (5 bases). Per the germline V gene, CDR1 is MDHEN and CDR2 is SYDVKM. The CDR3 extends over 15 amino acids. V was trimmed by 7 bases and J by 0 bases, leaving 13 bases between them. Here the CDR3 DNA reads TGTGCCAGCAAAACTGGGGGAGATAGCAATCAGCCCCAGCATTTT. Translated, it gives CASKTGGDSNQPQHF.

V and J are TRBV30 and TRBJ2-6; TRBD1 might be the D (6 bases). Germline V gives CDR1 GTSNPN, CDR2 SVGIG (reference sequence). CDR3 length: 18 amino acids. V shed 0 bases and J shed 0 bases, with 15 bases lying between them. CDR3 nucleotides: TGTGCCTGGAGTGTCCTACAGGGCTATCTCTCTGGGGCCAACGTCCTGACTTTC. It yields the protein CAWSVLQGYLSGANVLTF.

Only one count was recorded for this clone. This chain joins TRBV19 and TRBJ1-1; D is perhaps TRBD1 (5 bases). The V gene lost 5 bases and the J gene lost 5 bases, with 18 bases spanning the gap. The CDR3 is 15 amino acids. Germline V CDR1 and CDR2: LNHDA, SQIVND (reference sequence). This CDR3 is CASSPGGHPGTEAFF. CDR3 DNA: TGTGCCAGTAGTCCGGGCGGACACCCTGGGACTGAAGCTTTCTTT.

V is TRBV5-1 and J is TRBJ2-7, with unresolved D. Germline CDR1 SGHRS, CDR2 YFSETQ. V was clipped by 0 bases and J by 2 bases, with 15 bases between them. The CDR3 extends over 16 amino acids. CDR3 in DNA: TGCGCCAGCAGCTTGGAATCCTGGCGGTCAACCTACGAGCAGTACTTC. Translating it yields CASSLESWRSTYEQYF. The full variable domain, in which reference TRBV5-1 and TRBJ2-7 provide the parts outside the CDR3, is KAGVTQTPRYLIKTRGQQVTLSCSPISGHRSVSWYQQTPGQGLQFLFEYFSETQRNKGNFPGRFSGRQFSNSRSEMNVSTLELGDSALYLCASSLESWRSTYEQYFGPGTRLTVT.

This clone was observed at least ten times. The chain couples TRBV6-4 to TRBJ2-1; D unresolved. The germline gives CDR1 MRHNA, CDR2 SNTAGT. V lost 0 bases to trimming and J lost 5 bases, with 8 bases between them. The CDR3 contains 14 residues. DNA for the CDR3: TGTGCCAGCAGTGACTCTGGCGGTCACAATGAGCAGTTCTTC. Encoded protein: CASSDSGGHNEQFF.

The V call is TRBV28, the J call TRBJ2-7; TRBD2 aligns across 7 bases. Germline V CDR1 and CDR2: MDHEN, SYDVKM. This CDR3 has 14 amino acids. J gave up 2 bases and V 6 bases, and 7 bases lay outside the gene matches. This CDR3 reads CASRGGSGAYEQYF. The CDR3 DNA is TGTGCCAGCAGGGGCGGGAGTGGAGCCTACGAGCAGTACTTC.

The chain is built from TRBV15 and TRBJ2-7; the D gene is possibly TRBD1 (5 bases). Trimming left V 6 bases short and J 5 bases short, with 14 bases between. This CDR3 comprises 13 residues. Germline CDR1 and CDR2: LNHNV and YYDKDF (reference sequence). The DNA of the CDR3 is TGTGCCACCAGTCGACAGCGATCCCACGAGCAGTACTTC. The encoded protein is CATSRQRSHEQYF.

This chain joins TRBV4-1 and TRBJ1-6; TRBD1 is a possible D gene (6 bases). Germline V CDR1 and CDR2: MGHRA, YSYEKL. V was trimmed by 2 bases and J by 0 bases, leaving 20 bases between them. This CDR3 has 20 residues. The CDR3 region has the DNA TGCGCCAGCAGCCAACCAACTACAGGGCTGAGCAGCTCCTATAATTCACCCCTCCACTTT. Translating it yields CASSQPTTGLSSSYNSPLHF.

The chain recombines TRBV14 with TRBJ1-1; 11 bases align to TRBD1. The CDR3 loop spans 15 amino acids. CDR1 and CDR2 (germline): SGHDN, FVKESK. The junction had 7 bases not matched to a gene; V was cut back by 5 bases and J by 5 bases. The CDR3 DNA sequence: TGTGCCAGCAGCGAAACGGGGACAGGGGGAACTGAAGCTTTCTTT. This codes for CASSETGTGGTEAFF.

The V gene is TRBV9, the J gene TRBJ2-7; 9 bases align to TRBD1. The CDR3 has 17 amino acids. Germline assignment: CDR1 SGDLS and CDR2 YYNGEE. Trimming took 4 bases from V and 3 from J; bases not matched to a gene: 14. CDR3 nucleotides: TGTGCCAGCAGCCCTACCGGGACAGGGAAAATCTTCTACGAGCAGTACTTC. Protein: CASSPTGTGKIFYEQYF. The variable domain in full, with the rest retrieved from reference TRBV9 and TRBJ2-7, is DSGVTQTPKHLITATGQRVTLRCSPRSGDLSVYWYQQSLDQGLQFLIQYYNGEERAKGNILERFSAQQFPDLHSELNLSSLELGDSALYFCASSPTGTGKIFYEQYFGPGTRLTVT.

This clone has more than one count but fewer than ten. V is TRBV5-1 and J is TRBJ1-1; D is unclear. Germline CDR1 and CDR2: SGHRS and YFSETQ. V lost 1 base to trimming and J lost 1 base, with 8 bases between them. This CDR3 is 14 amino acids long. DNA for the CDR3: TGCGCCAGCAGCTTGTGGAGGGCGAACACTGAAGCTTTCTTT. Residues: CASSLWRANTEAFF.

The chain employs TRBV10-3 and TRBJ2-2; 8 bases map to TRBD1. This CDR3 is 14 amino acids long. Germline loops: CDR1 ENHRY, CDR2 SYGVKD. With 6 bases clipped from V and 3 bases from J, the junction kept 3 bases outside the gene matches. The CDR3, as DNA: TGTGCCATCAGGACGACAGGGGACACCGGGGAGCTGTTTTTT. Protein: CAIRTTGDTGELFF.

The rearrangement uses TRBV30 and TRBJ1-2, with D uncertain. The CDR3 has 13 residues. V dropped 0 bases and J dropped 6 bases, with 11 bases sitting between them. Germline values: CDR1 GTSNPN, CDR2 SVGIG (reference sequence). The CDR3 DNA sequence: TGTGCCTGGAGTGTACTGATGGCGCATGGCTACACCTTC. Amino acid sequence: CAWSVLMAHGYTF.